The rows below give T cell receptor beta chains drawn from one sample of a study of early T cells in non-severe SARS-CoV-2 infection. TCRdb reprocessed the 5' RACE reads with MiXCR, giving one entry per CDR3 protein. The repertoire consists of some 30,000 distinct CDR3 sequences, with 3% to 5% occurring once and the leading ten covering around 8.8%. Sequences were obtained from whole blood. The origin of the receptors is an adult who was a healthcare worker with PCR-confirmed SARS-CoV-2 infection or an uninfected control (not recorded which). The CDR3 runs from the conserved cysteine through the conserved F or W. Each record gives: V gene, J gene, clone size, D gene, CDR3 DNA, CDR3 protein. A D gene is named only where the DNA matches it firmly. Rows may omit the clone size; those that give it use once, few, many or a size class.

TRBV20-1	TRBJ1-3	many	NA	TGCAGTGCTGCCGGGGGGAACAAAGGCTCTGGAAACACCATATATTTT	CSAAGGNKGSGNTIYF
TRBV12-3/TRBV12-4	TRBJ1-2	many	NA	TGTGCCAGCATGACGGGGAGAGCTAACTATGGCTACACCTTC	CASMTGRANYGYTF
TRBV2	TRBJ2-2	many	NA	TGTGCCAGCAGCGGCGGACTACCCACCGGGGAGCTGTTTTTT	CASSGGLPTGELFF
TRBV5-1	TRBJ1-2	many	NA	TGCGCCAGCAGCTACGAGGGGACGGCAAAATACACCTTC	CASSYEGTAKYTF
TRBV12-3/TRBV12-4	TRBJ2-1	many	TRBD2	TGTGCCAGCAGTCTCGGGACTAGCGCCGAGATGGACAATGAGCAGTTCTTC	CASSLGTSAEMDNEQFF
TRBV11-2	TRBJ1-3	many	NA	TGTGCCAGCAGCCCCCCGGCTGGAAACACCATATATTTT	CASSPPAGNTIYF
TRBV5-1	TRBJ2-2	many	TRBD1	TGCGCCAGCAGCCCACGGACAGGGACCGGGGAGCTGTTTTTT	CASSPRTGTGELFF
TRBV19	TRBJ1-1	many	NA	TGTGCCAGCCATTCAATGATGAACACTGAAGCTTTCTTT	CASHSMMNTEAFF
TRBV6-5	TRBJ2-5	many	NA	TGTGCCAGCAGTTACGACAACTTCCAAGAGACCCAGTACTTC	CASSYDNFQETQYF
TRBV18	TRBJ2-2	many	NA	TGTGCCAGCTCACCACCGGGATCCGGGGAGCTGTTTTTT	CASSPPGSGELFF
TRBV6-5	TRBJ1-2	many	TRBD1	TGTGCCAGCAGTTACGACAGGGTCCCCTTATTCTATGGCTACACCTTC	CASSYDRVPLFYGYTF
TRBV7-2	TRBJ2-3	NA	NA	TGTGCCAGCAGCCCCGACCCCGGGGGCACAGATACGCAGTATTTT	CASSPDPGGTDTQYF
TRBV20-1	TRBJ2-4	many	NA	TGCAGTTCCATAGCCAAAAACATTCAGTACTTC	CSSIAKNIQYF
TRBV28	TRBJ2-4	many	NA	TGTGCCAGCAGCCTACTTACCCTGCGTGACAAAAACATTCAGTACTTC	CASSLLTLRDKNIQYF
TRBV2	TRBJ2-2	many	NA	TGTGCCAGCAGTGAAACAAACACCGGGGAGCTGTTTTTT	CASSETNTGELFF
TRBV6-5	TRBJ2-4	many	NA	TGTGCCAGCAGTTCGTACCGGGCCAAAAACATTCAGTACTTC	CASSSYRAKNIQYF
TRBV18	TRBJ2-5	few	TRBD2	TGTGCCAGCTCACCAGATGCCGAAGGGAGGGGCCGAACTATTAGAGGTGGAGAGACCCAGTACTTC	CASSPDAEGRGRTIRGGETQYF
TRBV6-6	TRBJ2-5	many	NA	TGTGCCAGCAGTTCTAGACAGGCGGAGACCCAGTACTTC	CASSSRQAETQYF
TRBV2	TRBJ2-2	NA	TRBD2	TGTGCCAGCAGGACTAGCGGGAAAAGCACCGGGGAGCTGTTTTTT	CASRTSGKSTGELFF
TRBV5-1	TRBJ2-6	NA	NA	TGCGCCAGCAGCGGACCCGGGACCCGGACGGCTGGGGCCAACGTCCTGACTTTC	CASSGPGTRTAGANVLTF
TRBV5-4	TRBJ2-5	many	NA	TGTGCCAGCAGCTTGTTGCAGGAGTTGGAGACCCAGTACTTC	CASSLLQELETQYF
TRBV12-3/TRBV12-4	TRBJ2-5	many	NA	TGTGCCAGCAGTTTACGCCGCCCTACGTCGGAGACCCAGTACTTC	CASSLRRPTSETQYF
TRBV29-1	TRBJ2-2	NA	NA	TGCAGCGCGGGGCGAGCCGGGGAGCTGTTTTTT	CSAGRAGELFF
TRBV6-5	TRBJ2-7	many	TRBD1	TGTGCCAGCAGTTACAGCTCCGACAGGGACCACGAGCAGTACTTC	CASSYSSDRDHEQYF
TRBV12-3/TRBV12-4	TRBJ2-1	many	NA	TGTGCCAGCAGTCCCGGGGACGCTGTCGGGATTAATGAGCAGTTCTTC	CASSPGDAVGINEQFF
TRBV11-1	TRBJ2-3	many	NA	TGTGCCAGCAGCTTAGACGGGATCACAGATACGCAGTATTTT	CASSLDGITDTQYF
TRBV29-1	TRBJ1-5	many	TRBD1	TGCAGCGTAAGCACAGGGGGCCGAAATCAGCCCCAGCATTTT	CSVSTGGRNQPQHF
TRBV6-6	TRBJ1-2	NA	TRBD1	TGTGCCAGCAGATCAGGGGGCGAAGGCTACACCTTC	CASRSGGEGYTF
TRBV27	TRBJ2-1	many	TRBD2	TGTGCCACTGGGGACCTAAGACTAGCGGGAAGGGATGAGCAGTTCTTC	CATGDLRLAGRDEQFF
TRBV19	TRBJ2-1	many	NA	TGTGCCAGTAGTATAGCCCCCGCCGGCTACAATGAGCAGTTCTTC	CASSIAPAGYNEQFF
TRBV12-3/TRBV12-4	TRBJ2-5	many	NA	TGTGCCAGCTCCGCCGGAGGAGAGACCCAGTACTTC	CASSAGGETQYF
TRBV7-2	TRBJ1-6	many	NA	TGTGCCAGCAGGAACGACTTCAGCGCGGATTCACCCCTCCACTTT	CASRNDFSADSPLHF